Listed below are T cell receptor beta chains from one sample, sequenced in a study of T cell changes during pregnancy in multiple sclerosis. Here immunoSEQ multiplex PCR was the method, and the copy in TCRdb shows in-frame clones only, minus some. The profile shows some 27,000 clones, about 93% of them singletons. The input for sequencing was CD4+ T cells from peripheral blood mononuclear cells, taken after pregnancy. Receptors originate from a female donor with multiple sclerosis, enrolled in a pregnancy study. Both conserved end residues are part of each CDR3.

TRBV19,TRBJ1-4,CASSRGYLGEKLFF
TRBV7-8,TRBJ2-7,CASSARTGTEYF
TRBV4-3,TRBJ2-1,CASSQDVLFAGGNNEQFF
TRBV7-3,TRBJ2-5,CASSDSWTSGGPCKKTQYF
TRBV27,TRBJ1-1,CASSSHRGQGTEAFF
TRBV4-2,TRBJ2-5,CASSQVQAGVGETQYF
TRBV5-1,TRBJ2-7,CASSLELAGGLYEQYF
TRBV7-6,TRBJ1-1,CASSSGRRETEAFF
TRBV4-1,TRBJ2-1,CASSQDALAGGEEQFF
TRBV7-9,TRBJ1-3,CASTSPPGTASSGNTIYF
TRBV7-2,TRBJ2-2,CASSFNRDTGELFF
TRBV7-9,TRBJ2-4,CASSGQGKNIQYF
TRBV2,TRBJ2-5,CASSVRTSKETQYF
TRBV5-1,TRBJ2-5,CASSFGTTVPIEETQYF